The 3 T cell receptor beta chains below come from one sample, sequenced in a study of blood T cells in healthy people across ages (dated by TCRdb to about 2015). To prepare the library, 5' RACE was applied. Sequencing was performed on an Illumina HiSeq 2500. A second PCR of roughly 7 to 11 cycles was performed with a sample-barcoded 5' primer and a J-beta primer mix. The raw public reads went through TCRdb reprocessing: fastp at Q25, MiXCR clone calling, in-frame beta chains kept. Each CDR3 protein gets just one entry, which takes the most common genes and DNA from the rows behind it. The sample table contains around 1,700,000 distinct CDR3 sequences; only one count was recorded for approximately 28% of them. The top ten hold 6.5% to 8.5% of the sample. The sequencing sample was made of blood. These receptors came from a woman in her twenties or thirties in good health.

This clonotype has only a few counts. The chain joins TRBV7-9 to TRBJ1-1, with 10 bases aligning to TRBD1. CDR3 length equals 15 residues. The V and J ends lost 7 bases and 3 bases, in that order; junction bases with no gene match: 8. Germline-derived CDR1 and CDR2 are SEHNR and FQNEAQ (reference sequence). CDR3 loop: CASTRDRGGHTEAFF. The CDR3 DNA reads TGTGCCAGCACCAGGGACAGGGGAGGGCACACTGAAGCTTTCTTT.

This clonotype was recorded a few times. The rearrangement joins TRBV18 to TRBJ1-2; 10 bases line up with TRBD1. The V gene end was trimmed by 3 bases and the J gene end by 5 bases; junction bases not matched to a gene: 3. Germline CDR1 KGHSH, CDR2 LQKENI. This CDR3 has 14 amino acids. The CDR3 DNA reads TGTGCCAGCTCACCGGACAGGGGGGTTTATGGCTACACCTTC. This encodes CASSPDRGVYGYTF.

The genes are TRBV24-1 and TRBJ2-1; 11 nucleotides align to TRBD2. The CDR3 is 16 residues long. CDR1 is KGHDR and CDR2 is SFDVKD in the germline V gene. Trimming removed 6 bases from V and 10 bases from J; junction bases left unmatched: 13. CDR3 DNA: TGTGCCACCAGTCGGCGTAGCGGGGGGGCTCATAAAGAGCAGTTCTTC. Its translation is CATSRRSGGAHKEQFF.